This passage covers 31 T cell receptor beta chains from one sample sequenced in a study of T-cell reconstitution after alpha-beta-depleted transplantation in children. Unique molecular identifiers were incorporated during preparation of the TCRbeta library. Each CDR3 protein gets one entry after TCRdb re-called the PCR reads with MiXCR. The sample lists about 440,000 distinct CDR3 sequences; about 40% were seen once. The sequencing used PBMCs, collected before TCRalphabeta/CD19-depleted stem cell transplant. These receptors were collected from a girl aged 2 to 9 with aplastic anemia, due to receive a stem cell transplant.

The gene calls are TRBV7-6 and TRBJ1-5; D remains ambiguous. The CDR3 extends over 13 amino acids. Deletions cut 1 base from V and 9 bases from J, with 10 bases between. CDR1 and CDR2 (germline): SGHVS, FNYEAQ. CDR3 DNA sequence: TGTGCCAGCAGCTTAGGGGAAGATGGGCCCCAGCATTTT. It codes for CASSLGEDGPQHF.

The chain links TRBV11-1 to TRBJ2-4; 13 bases agree with TRBD2. V lost 5 bases, J lost 1 base, and 8 bases stayed unmatched. The CDR3 extends over 18 amino acids. Germline-derived CDR1 and CDR2 are SGHAT and FQDESV (reference sequence). CDR3 sequence (DNA): TGTGCCAGCAGCGTCGGACGGACTAGCGGGAGCGCCAAAAACATTCAGTACTTC. It translates to CASSVGRTSGSAKNIQYF.

For this clonotype: Being one base from a much bigger clone, this may be a read error. V gene TRBV12-3 or TRBV12-4 combines with J gene TRBJ1-2, with D maybe TRBD1 (6 bases). This CDR3 has 13 amino acids. Trimming left V 7 bases short and J 2 bases short, with 11 bases between. For the CDR3, the DNA is TGTGCCAGCAATGTTGACAGGAACTATGGCTACACCTTC. It codes for CASNVDRNYGYTF.

In its sample, this clonotype was seen a few times. The rearrangement links TRBV29-1 to TRBJ1-2; 10 bases match TRBD1. The junction had 4 bases not matched to a gene; V was cut back by 6 bases and J by 6 bases. The CDR3 consists of 12 residues. Germline CDR1 is SQVTM and CDR2 is ANQGSEA. The CDR3 is CSVRTGGNGYTF. CDR3 nucleotide sequence: TGCAGCGTGCGGACAGGGGGGAATGGCTACACCTTC.

The gene calls are TRBV6-1 and TRBJ2-1; 14 bases fit TRBD2. Losses at the gene ends were 7 bases for V and 2 bases for J; bases not matched to a gene: 7. The CDR3 consists of 17 residues. Germline-derived CDR1 and CDR2 are MNHNS and SASEGT. The DNA for the CDR3 is TGTGCCAGCACCTGGACTAGCGGGAGGTCTACCTACAATGAGCAGTTCTTC. Its protein is CASTWTSGRSTYNEQFF.

This clonotype was detected only a few times. The chain uses TRBV4-3 and TRBJ1-3; D gene ambiguous. Deletions cut 0 bases from V and 0 bases from J, with 9 bases between. CDR3 length equals 16 residues. The germline V gene encodes CDR1 LGHNA and CDR2 YSLEER. The CDR3 protein is CASSQDWRHSGNTIYF. The DNA of the CDR3 is TGCGCCAGCAGCCAAGATTGGCGGCACTCTGGAAACACCATATATTTT.

The genes are TRBV20-1 and TRBJ2-7; 9 bases line up with TRBD2. CDR1 DFQATT and CDR2 SNEGSKA come from the germline V gene (reference sequence). With 0 bases clipped from V and 3 bases from J, the junction kept 9 bases outside the gene matches. This CDR3 has 16 residues. The CDR3 region is CSARDILAGTLYEQYF. CDR3 DNA sequence: TGCAGTGCTAGAGATATCCTAGCGGGAACCCTCTACGAGCAGTACTTC.

The J gene is TRBJ2-1, the V gene TRBV27; 14 bases align to TRBD2. CDR3 length: 15 residues. In germline, CDR1 is MNHEY, CDR2 SMNVEV (reference sequence). V trimming: 7 bases; J trimming: 9 bases; junction bases outside the gene matches: 8. The CDR3 bases are TGTGCCAGCACCACCGGACTAGCGGGAGGAGGTGAGCAGTTCTTC. Its translation: CASTTGLAGGGEQFF.

This sequence joins TRBV27 and TRBJ2-7; 7 bases match TRBD2. The CDR3 spans 14 residues. V lost 3 bases, J lost 2 bases, and 4 bases stayed unmatched. Germline assignment: CDR1 MNHEY and CDR2 SMNVEV (reference sequence). The CDR3 reads CASSFASGTYEQYF. For the CDR3, the DNA is TGTGCCAGCAGTTTCGCTAGCGGAACCTACGAGCAGTACTTC.

This clonotype was observed a handful of times. J is TRBJ2-7 and V is TRBV20-1; 8 bases align to TRBD1. The CDR3 has 16 amino acids. V shed 0 bases and J 4 bases; nucleotides not matched to a gene: 11. The V gene's germline CDR1 is DFQATT and CDR2 SNEGSKA (reference sequence). The CDR3 loop reads CSARDVTGGNLYEQYF. The CDR3 region has the DNA TGCAGTGCTAGAGATGTTACAGGGGGAAATTTGTACGAGCAGTACTTC.

This clonotype came up a few times. This chain links TRBV5-1 with TRBJ2-7, with 10 bases that match TRBD1. J lost 4 bases, V lost 4 bases, and 8 bases had no gene match. CDR1 SGHRS and CDR2 YFSETQ come from the germline V gene. The CDR3 consists of 15 residues. The CDR3 sequence is CASSPRQGAGYEQYF. The DNA of the CDR3 is TGCGCCAGCAGCCCGCGACAGGGGGCGGGTTACGAGCAGTACTTC.

The rearrangement uses TRBV9 and TRBJ2-1, with D perhaps matching TRBD2 (7 bases). The CDR3 is 15 amino acids. V was cut by 0 bases and J by 4 bases, with 11 bases left in between. CDR1 SGDLS and CDR2 YYNGEE come from the germline V gene. The CDR3 sequence: CASSVGGGVYNEQFF. The CDR3 nucleotides are TGTGCCAGCAGCGTAGGCGGGGGCGTTTACAATGAGCAGTTCTTC.

The chain has TRBV20-1 and TRBJ2-3; D is uncertain. Between the trimmed V and J ends, which lost 2 bases and 0 bases, there was a span of 15 bases. Germline V gene sequence: CDR1 DFQATT, CDR2 SNEGSKA (reference sequence). The CDR3 is made up of 16 amino acids. The CDR3 spells CSARPPAGTSTDTQYF. CDR3 nucleotides: TGCAGTGCTAGACCCCCAGCTGGAACTAGCACAGATACGCAGTATTTT.

The CDR3 protein is CSAERSYNEQFF. The CDR3 coding sequence is TGCAGTGCGGAGCGGTCCTACAATGAGCAGTTCTTC. V usage is TRBV20-1 and J usage is TRBJ2-1; possible D gene TRBD2, 5 bases. The CDR3 totals 12 residues. Trimming cost V 6 bases and J 1 base, with 7 bases left between them. CDR1 is DFQATT, CDR2 SNEGSKA, per germline (reference sequence).

Only a few counts were recorded for this clonotype. This chain links TRBV5-5 with TRBJ2-2, with 11 bases that match TRBD2. The trim removed 4 bases at V and 6 bases at J, leaving 2 bases unmatched. CDR1 SGHKS and CDR2 YYEKEE come from the germline V gene (reference sequence). The CDR3 extends over 14 amino acids. CDR3 nucleotides: TGTGCCAGCAGCCCACTAGCGGGAGCCGGGGAGCTGTTTTTT. It encodes CASSPLAGAGELFF.

CDR3 in DNA: TGCAGCGTTCCGGGGAGGTCCTACAATGAGCAGTTCTTC. Protein product: CSVPGRSYNEQFF. The genes are TRBV29-1 and TRBJ2-1, with TRBD2 as a possible D gene (6 bases). V gave up 5 bases and J gave up 1 base, with 9 bases separating them. The germline gives CDR1 SQVTM, CDR2 ANQGSEA. This CDR3 spans 13 amino acids.

This chain uses TRBV5-1 with TRBJ2-1; D perhaps matches TRBD2 (5 bases). The germline gives CDR1 SGHRS, CDR2 YFSETQ. V lost 5 bases, J lost 9 bases, and 12 bases lay in between. The CDR3 has 12 residues. The CDR3 DNA sequence: TGCGCCAGCAGACTAGAAGGTGGTGAGCAGTTCTTC. This gives the protein CASRLEGGEQFF.

This clonotype was counted at least ten times. The V gene is TRBV7-9, the J gene TRBJ2-4; the D is unclear. V lost 5 bases to trimming and J lost 8 bases, with 7 bases between them. This CDR3 spans 11 amino acids. Germline CDR1 reads SEHNR; CDR2 reads FQNEAQ (reference sequence). CDR3: CASSQIDIQYF. In nucleotides, the CDR3 is TGTGCCAGCAGCCAAATAGACATTCAGTACTTC.

This clonotype was recorded many times. The chain links TRBV10-3 to TRBJ2-1; possibly TRBD1 for D (6 bases). Germline-derived CDR1 and CDR2 are ENHRY and SYGVKD. With 4 bases removed from V and 2 bases from J, the gap between germline ends came to 15 bases. The CDR3 consists of 16 residues. The CDR3 here is CAISGGPTLTYNEQFF. In DNA form, the CDR3 reads TGTGCCATCAGTGGGGGGCCGACCCTCACCTACAATGAGCAGTTCTTC.

This clonotype was counted ten times or more. The chain is built from TRBV15 and TRBJ1-2, with a possible D match to TRBD1 (5 bases). The CDR3 length is 15 residues. V was shortened by 0 bases and J by 8 bases, with 16 bases between the two germline ends. Germline loops: CDR1 LNHNV, CDR2 YYDKDF (reference sequence). The DNA of the CDR3 is TGTGCCACCAGCAGAGATCCCCCCGGGGCGCGAGGCTACACCTTC. This gives the protein CATSRDPPGARGYTF.

V usage is TRBV6-1 and J usage is TRBJ2-1; 8 bases align to TRBD1. The CDR3 covers 15 residues. With 5 bases clipped from V and 9 bases from J, the junction kept 12 bases outside the gene matches. Germline V gene data show CDR1 as MNHNS and CDR2 as SASEGT. This CDR3 is CASSPRTGSVSEQFF. CDR3 in DNA: TGTGCCAGCAGTCCCCGGACAGGGTCAGTGAGTGAGCAGTTCTTC.

The chain couples TRBV18 to TRBJ1-1; unclear D gene. CDR1 is KGHSH, CDR2 LQKENI, per germline. The V end was cut by 2 bases, the J end by 7 bases, with 14 bases between. CDR3 length: 14 residues. The CDR3: CASSPSSGAVEAFF. The CDR3 region has the DNA TGTGCCAGCTCACCATCTTCAGGCGCCGTTGAAGCTTTCTTT.

At least ten counts were recorded for this clonotype. The J gene is TRBJ1-1, the V gene TRBV14, with 8 positions matching TRBD1. V dropped 4 bases and J dropped 1; count of bases not matched to a gene: 5. Germline-derived CDR1 and CDR2 are SGHDN and FVKESK. The CDR3 covers 15 residues. The CDR3 spells CASSRLTGANTEAFF. The CDR3 nucleotides are TGTGCCAGCAGCCGGTTGACAGGGGCGAACACTGAAGCTTTCTTT.

The rearrangement uses TRBV29-1 and TRBJ2-3; 13 positions match TRBD2. This CDR3 is built from 16 residues. With 4 bases clipped from V and 2 bases from J, the junction kept 6 bases outside the gene matches. CDR1 is SQVTM, CDR2 ANQGSEA, per germline. In DNA, the CDR3 is TGCAGCGTTGGGGGGACTAGCGGGATAACCACAGATACGCAGTATTTT. Its protein product is CSVGGTSGITTDTQYF.

The genes are TRBV5-1 and TRBJ2-1; 9 positions match TRBD2. Germline values: CDR1 SGHRS, CDR2 YFSETQ. Trimming removed 3 bases from V and 1 base from J; junction bases left unmatched: 8. The CDR3 has 17 amino acids. As DNA, the CDR3 is TGCGCCAGCAGCTCCCGGATTAGCGGGAGTTCCTACAATGAGCAGTTCTTC. Protein product: CASSSRISGSSYNEQFF. Drawing the rest from reference TRBV5-1 and TRBJ2-1, the complete variable domain is KAGVTQTPRYLIKTRGQQVTLSCSPISGHRSVSWYQQTPGQGLQFLFEYFSETQRNKGNFPGRFSGRQFSNSRSEMNVSTLELGDSALYLCASSSRISGSSYNEQFFGPGTRLTVL.

This clonotype appeared many times. V gene TRBV6-5 combines with J gene TRBJ1-1; a possible D gene is TRBD1 (6 bases). Trimming removed 4 bases from V and 4 bases from J, with 13 bases in between. Germline V gene sequence: CDR1 MNHEY, CDR2 SVGAGI. This CDR3 spans 14 amino acids. CDR3 coding DNA: TGTGCCAGCAGTTCCCTGACAGGAGGCACTGAAGCTTTCTTT. Protein sequence: CASSSLTGGTEAFF.

Notes on this clonotype: The CDR3 carries no conserved terminal phenylalanine or tryptophan, so it likely arises from a read error. The chain couples TRBV10-1 to TRBJ2-7; no reliable D call. This CDR3 region has 11 residues. V gave up 3 bases and J gave up 3 bases, with 3 bases separating them. From germline, CDR1 is WNHNN and CDR2 SYGVQD (reference sequence). The CDR3 loop reads CASSDSYEQYL. The CDR3 coding sequence is TGCGCCAGCAGTGATAGCTACGAGCAGTACCTC.

There are many counts of this clonotype. This rearrangement joins TRBV20-1 to TRBJ2-6; D gene ambiguous. Germline CDR1 is DFQATT and CDR2 is SNEGSKA (reference sequence). This CDR3 comprises 15 residues. Trimming left V 6 bases short and J 1 base short, with 13 bases between. The CDR3 DNA reads as TGCAGTGCACCGGGTCCCAATTCTGGGGCCAACGTCCTGACTTTC. It translates to CSAPGPNSGANVLTF.

This clonotype was seen a handful of times. The genes are TRBV7-8 and TRBJ1-1, with a tentative D call TRBD1 (6 bases). The CDR3 loop spans 16 amino acids. CDR1 is SGHVS and CDR2 is FQNEAQ in the germline V gene. Trimming left V 6 bases short and J 4 bases short, with 21 bases between. CDR3 nucleotide sequence: TGTGCCAGCAGTCTCCCTGGGGGCAGGGTTGGCACTGAAGCTTTCTTT. Its translation: CASSLPGGRVGTEAFF.

This clonotype was observed once. The chain is built from TRBV7-8 and TRBJ2-7; 9 nucleotides align to TRBD2. The CDR3 sequence is 15 residues long. CDR1 is SGHVS, CDR2 FQNEAQ, per germline. V trimming: 8 bases; J trimming: 1 base; junction bases outside the gene matches: 9. The DNA for the CDR3 is TGTGCCAGCTCCATAGCGGGAGCCGTTTCCTACGAGCAGTACTTC. This sequence encodes CASSIAGAVSYEQYF.

The chain couples TRBV29-1 to TRBJ2-6; D unresolved. The CDR3 contains 14 residues. Looked up from germline, CDR1 is SQVTM and CDR2 is ANQGSEA. V dropped 7 bases and J dropped 3 bases, with 13 bases sitting between them. In DNA, the CDR3 is TGCAGCGCCCAAATACGTGGTGGGGCCAACGTCCTGACTTTC. As protein: CSAQIRGGANVLTF.